This is a list of T cell receptor beta chains from one sample in a study of T cell responses to AZD1222 COVID-19 vaccine. The method was immunoSEQ multiplex PCR; TCRdb's version includes in-frame clones alone and lacks a portion of them. The sample yields 150,000 to 170,000 clones, about 87% seen once. The sample was peripheral blood, taken on day 0 of AZD1222 vaccination. These receptors were collected from an adult in good health. CDR3s include the opening cysteine and the closing phenylalanine or tryptophan. The D gene is left open where the match is weak. Clone size appears in some rows only: once, few, many, or a class for an expanded clone.

D gene: .; J gene: TRBJ2-1; clone size: .; V gene: TRBV3-1/TRBV3-2; CDR3 protein: CASSLSLGEQFF; CDR3 DNA: TGTGCCAGCAGCCTAAGCCTGGGTGAGCAGTTCTTC
D gene: .; J gene: TRBJ1-2; clone size: .; V gene: TRBV4-2; CDR3 protein: CASSQDPEGWGYTF; CDR3 DNA: TGTGCCAGCAGCCAAGATCCGGAGGGGTGGGGCTACACCTTC
D gene: .; J gene: TRBJ2-7; clone size: .; V gene: TRBV3-1/TRBV3-2; CDR3 protein: CASSQLGEQYF; CDR3 DNA: TGTGCCAGCAGCCAATTGGGAGAGCAGTACTTC
D gene: TRBD1; J gene: TRBJ2-7; clone size: .; V gene: TRBV28; CDR3 protein: CASSQGGTGASYEQYF; CDR3 DNA: TGTGCCAGCAGTCAGGGCGGGACAGGGGCCTCCTACGAGCAGTACTTC
D gene: TRBD1; J gene: TRBJ1-1; clone size: .; V gene: TRBV11-2; CDR3 protein: CASSPGQGRTEAFF; CDR3 DNA: TGTGCCAGCAGCCCAGGACAGGGGAGGACTGAAGCTTTCTTT
D gene: .; J gene: TRBJ2-2; clone size: once; V gene: TRBV29-1; CDR3 protein: CSVTVPRGGAGELFF; CDR3 DNA: TGCAGCGTTACTGTACCGAGAGGCGGGGCCGGGGAGCTGTTTTTT
D gene: .; J gene: TRBJ1-4; clone size: .; V gene: TRBV5-8; CDR3 protein: CASSTDGTTNEKLFF; CDR3 DNA: TGTGCCAGCAGCACTGACGGAACAACTAATGAAAAACTGTTTTTT
D gene: .; J gene: TRBJ1-1; clone size: .; V gene: TRBV6-5; CDR3 protein: CASRPPGENTEAFF; CDR3 DNA: TGTGCCAGCAGGCCCCCGGGGGAGAACACTGAAGCTTTCTTT
D gene: TRBD1; J gene: TRBJ2-1; clone size: .; V gene: TRBV27; CDR3 protein: CASRRAGGIYNEQFF; CDR3 DNA: TGTGCCAGCCGAAGGGCAGGGGGCATATACAATGAGCAGTTCTTC
D gene: TRBD1; J gene: TRBJ2-1; clone size: .; V gene: TRBV7-8; CDR3 protein: CASSGRDSYNEQFF; CDR3 DNA: TGTGCCAGCAGCGGAAGGGACAGCTACAATGAGCAGTTCTTC
D gene: .; J gene: TRBJ1-2; clone size: .; V gene: TRBV9; CDR3 protein: CASSAPGGGNYGYTF; CDR3 DNA: TGTGCCAGCAGCGCCCCCGGGGGGGGAAACTATGGCTACACCTTC
D gene: TRBD2; J gene: TRBJ2-6; clone size: .; V gene: TRBV12-5; CDR3 protein: CASGPRGGAPGANVLTF; CDR3 DNA: TGTGCTAGTGGTCCCCGGGGGGGAGCACCTGGGGCCAACGTCCTGACTTTC
D gene: TRBD2; J gene: TRBJ2-1; clone size: once; V gene: TRBV7-2; CDR3 protein: CASSLVGAGGLGEQFF; CDR3 DNA: TGTGCCAGCAGCTTAGTAGGAGCGGGGGGGCTTGGTGAGCAGTTCTTC
D gene: TRBD2; J gene: TRBJ2-3; clone size: .; V gene: TRBV7-3; CDR3 protein: CASSFSGGISDTQYF; CDR3 DNA: TGTGCCAGCAGCTTTAGCGGGGGAATTTCAGATACGCAGTATTTT
D gene: .; J gene: TRBJ1-2; clone size: .; V gene: TRBV9; CDR3 protein: CASSVGRGADGYTF; CDR3 DNA: TGTGCCAGCAGCGTAGGTCGGGGGGCGGATGGCTACACCTTC
D gene: .; J gene: TRBJ1-5; clone size: once; V gene: TRBV15; CDR3 protein: CATSRDNFRNQPQHF; CDR3 DNA: TGTGCCACCAGCAGAGATAATTTTCGGAATCAGCCCCAGCATTTT
D gene: .; J gene: TRBJ1-3; clone size: .; V gene: TRBV28; CDR3 protein: CASSWDDRPPTGTIYF; CDR3 DNA: TGTGCCAGCAGTTGGGATGACAGGCCCCCTACGGGCACCATATATTTT
D gene: .; J gene: TRBJ2-2; clone size: .; V gene: TRBV21-1; CDR3 protein: CASSKGEGAKRGAVF; CDR3 DNA: TGTGCCAGCAGCAAAGGGGAGGGGGCGAAGCGGGGAGCTGTTTTT
D gene: .; J gene: TRBJ1-4; clone size: .; V gene: TRBV5-1; CDR3 protein: CASSPQSTNEKLFF; CDR3 DNA: TGCGCCAGCAGCCCACAATCAACTAATGAAAAACTGTTTTTT
D gene: .; J gene: TRBJ1-2; clone size: .; V gene: TRBV19; CDR3 protein: CASRMSGGGYTF; CDR3 DNA: TGTGCCAGTAGGATGTCGGGGGGTGGCTACACCTTC
D gene: .; J gene: TRBJ2-1; clone size: .; V gene: TRBV7-7; CDR3 protein: CASSLGGGVYNEQFF; CDR3 DNA: TGTGCCAGCAGCCTAGGGGGGGGAGTTTACAATGAGCAGTTCTTC
D gene: .; J gene: TRBJ2-2; clone size: few; V gene: TRBV19; CDR3 protein: CATKDSTGELFF; CDR3 DNA: TGTGCCACCAAGGACAGCACCGGGGAGCTGTTTTTT
D gene: .; J gene: TRBJ1-2; clone size: few; V gene: TRBV20-1; CDR3 protein: CSATGAGGYTF; CDR3 DNA: TGCAGTGCTACAGGGGCCGGCGGCTACACCTTC
D gene: .; J gene: TRBJ1-2; clone size: .; V gene: TRBV24-1; CDR3 protein: CATSDPRVTSDYGYTF; CDR3 DNA: TGTGCCACCAGTGATCCTCGGGTTACATCGGACTATGGCTACACCTTC
D gene: .; J gene: TRBJ2-3; clone size: .; V gene: TRBV6-1; CDR3 protein: CASSELENTDTQYF; CDR3 DNA: TGTGCCAGCAGTGAATTGGAGAATACAGATACGCAGTATTTT
D gene: .; J gene: TRBJ1-2; clone size: .; V gene: TRBV29-1; CDR3 protein: CSVVSGNYGYTF; CDR3 DNA: TGCAGCGTTGTATCGGGGAACTATGGCTACACCTTC
D gene: .; J gene: TRBJ2-3; clone size: few; V gene: TRBV10-1; CDR3 protein: CASSALGTTDTQYF; CDR3 DNA: TGCGCCAGCAGTGCCCTTGGGACCACAGATACGCAGTATTTT
D gene: TRBD1; J gene: TRBJ1-2; clone size: .; V gene: TRBV9; CDR3 protein: CASSDSGTGGNYGYTF; CDR3 DNA: TGTGCCAGCAGCGACTCAGGGACAGGGGGCAACTATGGCTACACCTTC
D gene: TRBD1; J gene: TRBJ1-6; clone size: .; V gene: TRBV4-3; CDR3 protein: CASSQETGGVSPLHF; CDR3 DNA: TGCGCCAGCAGCCAGGAGACAGGGGGGGTTTCACCCCTCCACTTT
D gene: .; J gene: TRBJ2-6; clone size: .; V gene: TRBV5-8; CDR3 protein: CASSHRTAGANVLTF; CDR3 DNA: TGTGCCAGCAGCCACCGGACAGCGGGGGCCAACGTCCTGACTTTC
D gene: .; J gene: TRBJ1-1; clone size: .; V gene: TRBV19; CDR3 protein: CASSTKPEGNTEAFF; CDR3 DNA: TGTGCCAGTAGCACTAAACCGGAGGGAAACACTGAAGCTTTCTTT
D gene: .; J gene: TRBJ2-7; clone size: .; V gene: TRBV7-9; CDR3 protein: CASSSRDSRGYEQYF; CDR3 DNA: TGTGCCAGCAGCTCCCGGGACAGCCGGGGGTACGAGCAGTACTTC
D gene: TRBD1; J gene: TRBJ2-7; clone size: .; V gene: TRBV3-1/TRBV3-2; CDR3 protein: CASSQGRGTGTYEQYF; CDR3 DNA: TGTGCCAGCAGCCAGGGAAGGGGGACAGGTACCTACGAGCAGTACTTC
D gene: TRBD1; J gene: TRBJ1-1; clone size: .; V gene: TRBV9; CDR3 protein: CASSGVLNRGITEAFF; CDR3 DNA: TGTGCCAGCAGCGGCGTCCTTAACAGGGGGATCACTGAAGCTTTCTTT
D gene: TRBD1; J gene: TRBJ1-5; clone size: .; V gene: TRBV6-5; CDR3 protein: CASTRDRDNQPQHF; CDR3 DNA: TGTGCCAGCACAAGGGACAGGGACAATCAGCCCCAGCATTTT
D gene: .; J gene: TRBJ2-3; clone size: .; V gene: TRBV5-1; CDR3 protein: CASSDTSGGDTQYF; CDR3 DNA: TGCGCCAGCAGCGACACCTCAGGGGGGGATACGCAGTATTTT
D gene: .; J gene: TRBJ1-5; clone size: .; V gene: TRBV14; CDR3 protein: CASSQGGTINQPQHF; CDR3 DNA: TGTGCCAGCAGCCAAGGCGGGACAATCAATCAGCCCCAGCATTTT
D gene: TRBD1; J gene: TRBJ1-5; clone size: once; V gene: TRBV9; CDR3 protein: CASSVAGQGDQPQHF; CDR3 DNA: TGTGCCAGCAGCGTAGCGGGACAGGGGGATCAGCCCCAGCATTTT
D gene: .; J gene: TRBJ1-1; clone size: .; V gene: TRBV7-2; CDR3 protein: CASSLGGPVYTEAFF; CDR3 DNA: TGTGCCAGCAGCTTGGGGGGCCCTGTGTACACTGAAGCTTTCTTT
D gene: .; J gene: TRBJ1-1; clone size: .; V gene: TRBV20-1; CDR3 protein: CSASNKNTEAFF; CDR3 DNA: TGCAGTGCTAGTAACAAGAACACTGAAGCTTTCTTT
D gene: .; J gene: TRBJ1-2; clone size: .; V gene: TRBV5-1; CDR3 protein: CASSGAGYGYTF; CDR3 DNA: TGCGCCAGCAGTGGGGCCGGCTATGGCTACACCTTC
D gene: .; J gene: TRBJ2-1; clone size: .; V gene: TRBV12-3/TRBV12-4; CDR3 protein: CASSPLGNEQFF; CDR3 DNA: TGTGCCAGCAGCCCACTAGGGAATGAGCAGTTCTTC